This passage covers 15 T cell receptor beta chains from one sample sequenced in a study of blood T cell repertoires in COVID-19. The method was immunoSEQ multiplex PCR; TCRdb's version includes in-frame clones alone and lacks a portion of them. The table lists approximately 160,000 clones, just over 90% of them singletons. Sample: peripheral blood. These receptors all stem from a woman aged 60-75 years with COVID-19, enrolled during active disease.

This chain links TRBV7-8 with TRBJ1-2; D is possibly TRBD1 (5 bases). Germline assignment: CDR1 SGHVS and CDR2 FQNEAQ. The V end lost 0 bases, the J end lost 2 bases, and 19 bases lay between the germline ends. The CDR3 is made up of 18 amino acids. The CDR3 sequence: CASSLADQVEAGNYGYTF. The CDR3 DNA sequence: TGTGCCAGCAGCTTAGCCGACCAGGTAGAGGCAGGGAACTATGGCTACACCTTC.

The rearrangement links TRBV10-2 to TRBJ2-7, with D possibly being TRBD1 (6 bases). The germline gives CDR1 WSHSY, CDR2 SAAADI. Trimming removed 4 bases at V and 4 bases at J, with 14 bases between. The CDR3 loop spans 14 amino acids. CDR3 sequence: CASSAGTSRYEQYF. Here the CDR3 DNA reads TGCGCCAGCAGTGCCGGGACATCTCGATACGAGCAGTACTTC.

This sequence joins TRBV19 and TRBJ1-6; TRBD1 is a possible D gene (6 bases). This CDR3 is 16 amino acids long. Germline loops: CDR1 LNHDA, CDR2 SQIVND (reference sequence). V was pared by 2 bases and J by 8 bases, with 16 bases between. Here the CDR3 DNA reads TGTGCCAGTAGTATATTAGGGGGTCTACCTTATTCACCCCTCCACTTT. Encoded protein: CASSILGGLPYSPLHF. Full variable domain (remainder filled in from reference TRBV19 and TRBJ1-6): DGGITQSPKYLFRKEGQNVTLSCEQNLNHDAMYWYRQDPGQGLRLIYYSQIVNDFQKGDIAEGYSVSREKKESFPLTVTSAQKNPTAFYLCASSILGGLPYSPLHFGNGTRLTVT.

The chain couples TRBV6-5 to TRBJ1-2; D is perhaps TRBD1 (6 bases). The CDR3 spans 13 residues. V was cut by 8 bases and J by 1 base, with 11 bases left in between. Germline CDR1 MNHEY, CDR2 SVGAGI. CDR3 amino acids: CASFHRDNYGYTF. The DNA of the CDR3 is TGTGCCAGCTTTCACAGGGATAACTATGGCTACACCTTC.

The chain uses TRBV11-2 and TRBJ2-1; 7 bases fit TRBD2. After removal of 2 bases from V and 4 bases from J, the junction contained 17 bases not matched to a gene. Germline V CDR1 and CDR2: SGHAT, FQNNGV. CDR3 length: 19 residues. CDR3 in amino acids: CASSLFPGLAELLYNEQFF. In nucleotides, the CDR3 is TGTGCCAGCAGCTTATTCCCGGGGCTAGCGGAGTTATTATACAATGAGCAGTTCTTC.

The CDR3 bases are TGTGCCAGCTCACTCCGGGGGGGCTACAATGAGCAGTTCTTC. Amino acid sequence: CASSLRGGYNEQFF. This chain joins TRBV18 and TRBJ2-1, with 8 bases aligning to TRBD2. CDR1 KGHSH and CDR2 LQKENI come from the germline V gene. The CDR3 is 14 residues long. The V segment lost 4 bases and the J segment 3 bases; nucleotides outside the gene matches: 2.

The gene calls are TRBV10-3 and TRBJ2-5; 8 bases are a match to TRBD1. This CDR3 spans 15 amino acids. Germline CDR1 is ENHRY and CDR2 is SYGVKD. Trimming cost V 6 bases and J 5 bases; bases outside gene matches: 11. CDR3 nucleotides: TGTGCCATCAGCGGCGGGCCAGGGGGCGCGGAGACCCAGTACTTC. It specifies CAISGGPGGAETQYF.

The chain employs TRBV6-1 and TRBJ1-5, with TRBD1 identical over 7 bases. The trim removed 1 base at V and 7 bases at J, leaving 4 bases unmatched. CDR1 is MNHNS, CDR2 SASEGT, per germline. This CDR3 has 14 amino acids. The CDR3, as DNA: TGTGCCAGCAGTGAAGTGCAGGGGGGCCAGCCCCAGCATTTT. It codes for CASSEVQGGQPQHF.

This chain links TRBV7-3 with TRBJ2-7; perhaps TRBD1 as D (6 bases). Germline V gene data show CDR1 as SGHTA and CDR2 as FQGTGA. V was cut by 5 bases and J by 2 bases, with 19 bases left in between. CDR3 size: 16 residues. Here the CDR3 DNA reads TGTGCCAGCAGCACCCCTGGTGGGGACAAACCCTACGAGCAGTACTTC. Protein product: CASSTPGGDKPYEQYF. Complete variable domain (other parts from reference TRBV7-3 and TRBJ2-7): GAGVSQTPSNKVTEKGKYVELRCDPISGHTALYWYRQSLGQGPEFLIYFQGTGAADDSGLPNDRFFAVRPEGSVSTLKIQRTERGDSAVYLCASSTPGGDKPYEQYFGPGTRLTVT.

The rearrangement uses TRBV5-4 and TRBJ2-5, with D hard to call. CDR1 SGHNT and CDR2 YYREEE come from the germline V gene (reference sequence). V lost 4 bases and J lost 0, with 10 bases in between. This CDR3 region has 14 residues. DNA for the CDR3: TGTGCCAGCAGCCGCGATTCTTACCAAGAGACCCAGTACTTC. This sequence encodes CASSRDSYQETQYF.

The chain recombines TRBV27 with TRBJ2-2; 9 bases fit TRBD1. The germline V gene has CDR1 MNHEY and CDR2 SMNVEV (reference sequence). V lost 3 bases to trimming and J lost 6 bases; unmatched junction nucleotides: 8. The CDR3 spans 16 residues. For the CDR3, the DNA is TGTGCCAGCAGTTTGGCCGGGACAGGGTTCTCCGGGGAGCTGTTTTTT. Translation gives CASSLAGTGFSGELFF.

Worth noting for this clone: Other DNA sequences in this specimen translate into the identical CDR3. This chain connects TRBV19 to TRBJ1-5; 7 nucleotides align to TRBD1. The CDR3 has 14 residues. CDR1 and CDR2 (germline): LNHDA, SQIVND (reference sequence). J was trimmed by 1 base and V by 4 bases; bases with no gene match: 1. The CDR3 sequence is CASSTQGSNQPQHF. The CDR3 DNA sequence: TGTGCCAGTAGTACACAGGGGAGCAATCAGCCCCAGCATTTT.

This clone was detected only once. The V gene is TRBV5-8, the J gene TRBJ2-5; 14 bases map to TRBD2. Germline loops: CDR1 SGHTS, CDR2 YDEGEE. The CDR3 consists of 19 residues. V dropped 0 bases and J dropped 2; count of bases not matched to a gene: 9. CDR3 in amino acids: CASSLGGTSGGYQQETQYF. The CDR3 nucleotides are TGTGCCAGCAGCTTGGGTGGGACTAGCGGGGGATACCAGCAAGAGACCCAGTACTTC.

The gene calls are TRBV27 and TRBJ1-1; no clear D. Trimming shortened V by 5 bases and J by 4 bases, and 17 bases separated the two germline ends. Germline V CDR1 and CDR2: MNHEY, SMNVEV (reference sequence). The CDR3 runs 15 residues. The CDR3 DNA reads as TGTGCCAGCAGTGCACCAGGTGTATTGGGCACTGAAGCTTTCTTT. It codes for CASSAPGVLGTEAFF.

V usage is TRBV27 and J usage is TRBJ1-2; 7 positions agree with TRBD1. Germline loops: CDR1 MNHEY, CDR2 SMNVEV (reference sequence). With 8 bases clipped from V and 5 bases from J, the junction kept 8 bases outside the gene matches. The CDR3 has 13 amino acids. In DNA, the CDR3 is TGTGCCAGCCGATCGACAGGGAAATATGGCTACACCTTC. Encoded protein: CASRSTGKYGYTF.